This T cell receptor beta chain was identified in a study of CD8 T cells in ankylosing spondylitis (dated by TCRdb to between 2016 and 2019). General notes on the study: The study set out to find disease-linked TCR variants by profiling T cell receptor beta repertoires in ankylosing spondylitis patients and healthy donors. Peripheral blood was sampled, and synovial fluid was also collected from ankylosing spondylitis patients. The full study cohort comprised 25 ankylosing spondylitis patients and around 100 healthy donors.

Remarks on this clonotype: Which antigen it targets is not known. The input lacks base qualities; no much larger clone sits a single base away.

Sequencing used an Illumina HiSeq 2500. Quantitative 5'-RACE with molecular barcodes was used to prepare TCR beta libraries. In the paper's pipeline: A new computational method, built on a probabilistic model of VDJ rearrangement, was used to identify disease-linked TCR variants. TCRdb cleaned the public reads at Q25 with fastp, built clones with MiXCR and kept in-frame beta chains. Identical CDR3 proteins give one entry, which carries the most common genes and DNA. TCRdb's processing, not the study's, gives the V and J calls here. The sample data list 150,000 to 200,000 distinct CDR3 sequences, and around 16% of these were observed just once. The ten largest clones capture over 7.5% of the sample. Paper-wide results and their limitations: According to the report, matched synovial fluid samples from ankylosing spondylitis patients were significantly enriched for the disease-linked clones. Some of the motif variants had been reported before in the synovial fluid and blood of reactive arthritis patients, a finding that suggests common disease-initiation mechanisms. A CD8+ phenotype was shown by the disease-linked clones, which were found at relatively low frequencies in peripheral blood. A TCR beta motif of fewer than 10 highly homologous amino acid variants appeared characteristic of blood from ankylosing spondylitis patients.

Source material: blood, either unsorted or a sorted T cell fraction (not recorded which). This clonotype was sampled from a male donor with ankylosing spondylitis or in good health (not recorded which).

Here is the DNA: TGTGCCAGCAGCGTGGGGCTTCCGGCCGGGGAGCTGTTTTTT. It encodes CASSVGLPAGELFF. Recombination joined TRBV11-2 with TRBJ2-2; TRBD1 is a possible D gene, resting on 5 matching bases. V is shortened by 5 bases, J by 6 bases, and the region joining them spans 13 bases. The CDR3, cysteine through phenylalanine, is 14 amino acids long. The retained sequence is limited to the CDR3, 42 bases, with the frame set at the first base. CDR1 and CDR2, per the germline V gene, are SGHAT and FQNNGV.